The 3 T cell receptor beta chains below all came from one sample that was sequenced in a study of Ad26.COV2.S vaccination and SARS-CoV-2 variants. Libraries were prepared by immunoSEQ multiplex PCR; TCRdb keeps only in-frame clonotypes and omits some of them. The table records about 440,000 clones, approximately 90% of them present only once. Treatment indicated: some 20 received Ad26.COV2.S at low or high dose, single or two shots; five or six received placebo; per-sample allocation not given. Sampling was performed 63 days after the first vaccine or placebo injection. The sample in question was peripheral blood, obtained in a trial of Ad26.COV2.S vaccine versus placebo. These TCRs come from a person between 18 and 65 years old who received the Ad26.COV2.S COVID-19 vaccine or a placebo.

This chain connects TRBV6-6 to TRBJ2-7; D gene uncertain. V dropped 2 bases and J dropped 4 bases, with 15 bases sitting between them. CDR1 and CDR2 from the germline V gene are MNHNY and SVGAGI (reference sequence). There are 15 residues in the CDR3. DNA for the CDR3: TGTGCCAGCAGTTACGAAGCACAGCCAAATTACGAGCAGTACTTC. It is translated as CASSYEAQPNYEQYF.

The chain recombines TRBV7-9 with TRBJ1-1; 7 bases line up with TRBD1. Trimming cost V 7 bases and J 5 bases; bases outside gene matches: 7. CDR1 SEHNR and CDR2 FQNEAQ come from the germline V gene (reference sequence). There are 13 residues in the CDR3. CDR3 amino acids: CASTRQGATEAFF. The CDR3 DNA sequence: TGTGCCAGCACCCGACAGGGAGCAACTGAAGCTTTCTTT.

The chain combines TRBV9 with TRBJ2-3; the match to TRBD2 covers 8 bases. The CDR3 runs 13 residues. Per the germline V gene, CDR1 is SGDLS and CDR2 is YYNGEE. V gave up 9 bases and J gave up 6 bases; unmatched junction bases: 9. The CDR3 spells CATGAGVSDTQYF. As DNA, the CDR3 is TGTGCCACCGGAGCGGGAGTATCTGATACGCAGTATTTT.